This T cell receptor beta chain stems from a study of OX40 agonist ivuxolimab in advanced cancers. Study observations and caveats: Doses of 0.1 to 3.0 mg/kg were accompanied by clonal expansion of CD4+ and CD8+ blood T cells by week 6. Antigen specificity remained undetermined for the expanded peripheral T cells.

The CDR3 contains 16 residues. The germline V and J ends were trimmed by 5 bases and 0 bases, with 16 bases remaining between them. Germline CDR1 SGHAT, CDR2 FQNNGV. Concerning this clone: Its antigen is not known.

Produced via immunoSEQ multiplex PCR; TCRdb's table is partial and in-frame only. The data hold about 76,000 clones, with around 86% observed a single time. The specimen comprised CD4+ or CD8+ T cells sorted from blood, sampled in a trial of the OX40 agonist ivuxolimab. V is TRBV11-2 and J is TRBJ1-1; unclear D gene. The receptor's source is an adult with an advanced solid tumor such as melanoma, head and neck, liver or kidney cancer. The chain's CDR3 is CASSQRTASMNTEAFF. CDR3 nucleotides: TGTGCCAGCAGCCAGAGGACTGCATCAATGAACACTGAAGCTTTCTTT.